The 12 T cell receptor beta chains presented below share a single source sample, sequenced in a study of blood T cells in healthy people across ages. A second 7 to 11 cycle PCR used barcoded and J-beta primers. TCRdb reanalysed the 5' RACE reads using MiXCR and keeps one entry per CDR3 protein. The sample includes approximately 600,000 distinct CDR3 sequences, roughly three fifths of them seen just once. Sequencing was performed on blood. The receptor set was obtained from a man in his sixties in good health.

J is TRBJ2-5 and V is TRBV28; maybe TRBD1 (6 bases). The CDR3 sequence is 14 residues long. CDR1 and CDR2 (germline): MDHEN, SYDVKM. V was cut by 4 bases and J by 0 bases, with 9 bases left in between. The CDR3 DNA is TGTGCCAGCAGTTACACAGGGAACCAAGAGACCCAGTACTTC. It translates to CASSYTGNQETQYF.

This clonotype appeared a single time. This CDR3 reads CSARRDSHIYGYTF. The CDR3 DNA reads as TGCAGTGCTAGGAGGGACAGCCATATCTATGGCTACACCTTC. The chain combines TRBV20-1 with TRBJ1-2; the match to TRBD1 covers 7 bases. Looked up from germline, CDR1 is DFQATT and CDR2 is SNEGSKA (reference sequence). V gave up 3 bases and J gave up 4 bases; unmatched junction bases: 8. This CDR3 has 14 residues.

V gene TRBV19 combines with J gene TRBJ2-1, with a possible D match to TRBD1 (6 bases). Germline CDR1 reads LNHDA; CDR2 reads SQIVND (reference sequence). This CDR3 is 14 amino acids long. With 6 bases removed from V and 2 bases from J, the gap between germline ends came to 11 bases. The DNA of the CDR3 is TGTGCCAGTAGAACTACAGGGACCTACAATGAGCAGTTCTTC. This sequence encodes CASRTTGTYNEQFF. The full variable domain, rest sourced from reference TRBV19 and TRBJ2-1, is DGGITQSPKYLFRKEGQNVTLSCEQNLNHDAMYWYRQDPGQGLRLIYYSQIVNDFQKGDIAEGYSVSREKKESFPLTVTSAQKNPTAFYLCASRTTGTYNEQFFGPGTRLTVL.

The chain has TRBV3-1 and TRBJ1-4, with D perhaps matching TRBD1 (6 bases). CDR3 length: 16 residues. V was pared by 2 bases and J by 0 bases, with 10 bases between. Germline V lookup: CDR1 LGHDT, CDR2 YNNKEL (reference sequence). CDR3 nucleotides: TGTGCCAGCAGCCAACGACAGGCCGCAACTAATGAAAAACTGTTTTTT. It encodes CASSQRQAATNEKLFF.

This chain joins TRBV15 and TRBJ2-7; TRBD2 matches 7 bases. There are 14 residues in the CDR3. Trimming cost V 0 bases and J 7 bases; bases outside gene matches: 6. Germline CDR1 is LNHNV and CDR2 is YYDKDF (reference sequence). The CDR3 region has the DNA TGTGCCACCAGCAGAGATGGGGTAGCGGGTGAGCAGTACTTC. Protein sequence: CATSRDGVAGEQYF. The full variable domain, rest sourced from reference TRBV15 and TRBJ2-7, is DAMVIQNPRYQVTQFGKPVTLSCSQTLNHNVMYWYQQKSSQAPKLLFHYYDKDFNNEADTPDNFQSRRPNTSFCFLDIRSPGLGDTAMYLCATSRDGVAGEQYFGPGTRLTVT.

The chain carries TRBV20-1 and TRBJ2-1; no reliable D call. The germline V gene encodes CDR1 DFQATT and CDR2 SNEGSKA (reference sequence). Trimming removed 3 bases from V and 10 bases from J, with 10 bases in between. The CDR3 totals 11 residues. The CDR3 DNA sequence: TGCAGTGCTAGGGAGAGTCGGGAGCAGTTCTTC. It specifies CSARESREQFF.

The rearrangement links TRBV20-1 to TRBJ2-2, with D possibly TRBD1 on 5 matching bases. The ends were cut back, 0 bases at V and 4 bases at J, with 15 bases in the middle. Germline CDR1 DFQATT, CDR2 SNEGSKA (reference sequence). This CDR3 contains 16 residues. CDR3 amino acids: CSARDPGARSTGELFF. Written as DNA, the CDR3 is TGCAGTGCTAGAGATCCTGGGGCACGGAGCACCGGGGAGCTGTTTTTT.

The chain carries TRBV11-2 and TRBJ1-1; 12 bases line up with TRBD1. With 5 bases clipped from V and 1 base from J, the junction kept 8 bases outside the gene matches. The CDR3 is made up of 17 amino acids. Looked up from germline, CDR1 is SGHAT and CDR2 is FQNNGV. For the CDR3, the DNA is TGTGCCAGCAGCAAAGGAGGGACAGGGGGCGGGAACACTGAAGCTTTCTTT. Its protein is CASSKGGTGGGNTEAFF.

The gene calls are TRBV4-2 and TRBJ2-5, with 8 bases that match TRBD2. Germline assignment: CDR1 LGHNA and CDR2 YNFKEQ. V lost 3 bases to trimming and J lost 2 bases; unmatched junction nucleotides: 8. The CDR3 consists of 16 residues. The CDR3 loop reads CASSQNQAGVQETQYF. DNA for the CDR3: TGTGCCAGCAGCCAGAACCAAGCGGGGGTGCAAGAGACCCAGTACTTC.

V gene TRBV15 combines with J gene TRBJ2-1; 9 bases are shared with TRBD1. Germline trimming cut 1 base from V and 4 bases from J; bases unmatched to any gene: 14. The CDR3 extends over 19 amino acids. Germline CDR1 reads LNHNV; CDR2 reads YYDKDF (reference sequence). The CDR3 loop is CATSRADRGGGGIYNEQFF. CDR3 in DNA: TGTGCCACCAGCAGAGCGGACAGGGGCGGAGGAGGGATTTACAATGAGCAGTTCTTC.

The chain is built from TRBV6-2 or TRBV6-3 and TRBJ2-5, with a possible D match to TRBD1 (6 bases). The length of the CDR3 is 17 residues. V lost 4 bases, J lost 1 base, and 19 bases lay in between. Germline V gene data show CDR1 as MNHEY and CDR2 as SVGEGT. CDR3 in amino acids: CASSSGRQATIQETQYF. Written as DNA, the CDR3 is TGTGCCAGCAGTTCAGGGAGACAGGCGACAATCCAAGAGACCCAGTACTTC.

This clonotype was observed a handful of times. The V gene is TRBV21-1, the J gene TRBJ1-1. TRBV21-1 is given as a pseudogene. This CDR3 spans 15 amino acids. CDR3 loop: CASSKDRWGNTEAFF. The CDR3 DNA sequence: TGTGCCAGCAGCAAAGATCGGTGGGGGAACACTGAAGCTTTCTTT.